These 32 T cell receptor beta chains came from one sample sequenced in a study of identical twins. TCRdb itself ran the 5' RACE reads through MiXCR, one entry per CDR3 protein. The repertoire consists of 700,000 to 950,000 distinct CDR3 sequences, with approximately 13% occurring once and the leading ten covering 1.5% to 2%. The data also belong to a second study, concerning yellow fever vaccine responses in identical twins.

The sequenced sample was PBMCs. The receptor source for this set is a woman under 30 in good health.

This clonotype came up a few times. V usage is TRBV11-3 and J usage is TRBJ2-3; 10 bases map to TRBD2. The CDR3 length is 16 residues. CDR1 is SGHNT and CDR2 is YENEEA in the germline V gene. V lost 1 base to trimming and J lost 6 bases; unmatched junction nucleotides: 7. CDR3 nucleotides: TGTGCCAGCAGCTTAGTACTAGCGGGATTTGTGGATACGCAGTATTTT. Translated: CASSLVLAGFVDTQYF.

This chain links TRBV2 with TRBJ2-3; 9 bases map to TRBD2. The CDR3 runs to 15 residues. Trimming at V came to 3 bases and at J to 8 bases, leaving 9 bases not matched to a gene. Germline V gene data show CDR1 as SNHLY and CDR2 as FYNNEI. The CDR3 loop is CASSDWAGGPVTQYF. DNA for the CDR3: TGTGCCAGCAGTGACTGGGCGGGGGGGCCTGTTACGCAGTATTTT.

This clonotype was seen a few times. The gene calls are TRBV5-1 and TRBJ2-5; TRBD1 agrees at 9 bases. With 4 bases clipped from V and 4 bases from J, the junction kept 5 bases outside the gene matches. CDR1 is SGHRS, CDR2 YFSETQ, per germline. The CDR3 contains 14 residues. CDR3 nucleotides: TGCGCCAGCAGCACTGGACAGGGGCCAGAGACCCAGTACTTC. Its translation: CASSTGQGPETQYF.

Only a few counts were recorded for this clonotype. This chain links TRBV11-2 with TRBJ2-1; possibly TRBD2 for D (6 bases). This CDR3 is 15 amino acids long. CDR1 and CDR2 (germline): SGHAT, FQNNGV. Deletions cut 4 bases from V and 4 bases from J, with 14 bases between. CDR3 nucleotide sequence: TGTGCCAGCAGCTCCCTTAGCGGTTATTACAATGAGCAGTTCTTC. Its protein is CASSSLSGYYNEQFF.

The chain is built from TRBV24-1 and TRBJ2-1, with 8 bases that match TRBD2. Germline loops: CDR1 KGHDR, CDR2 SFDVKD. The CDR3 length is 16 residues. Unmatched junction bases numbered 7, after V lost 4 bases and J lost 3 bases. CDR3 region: CATSESGLAGYNEQFF. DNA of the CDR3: TGTGCCACCAGTGAGAGCGGGCTAGCGGGCTACAATGAGCAGTTCTTC.

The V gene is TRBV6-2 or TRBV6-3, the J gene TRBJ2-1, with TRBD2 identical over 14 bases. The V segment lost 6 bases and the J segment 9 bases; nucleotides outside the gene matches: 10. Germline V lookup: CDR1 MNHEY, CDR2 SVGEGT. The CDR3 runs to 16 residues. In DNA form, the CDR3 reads TGTGCCAGCAGCCTCTCCGGGACTAGCGGGAGAGGTGAGCAGTTCTTC. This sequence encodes CASSLSGTSGRGEQFF.

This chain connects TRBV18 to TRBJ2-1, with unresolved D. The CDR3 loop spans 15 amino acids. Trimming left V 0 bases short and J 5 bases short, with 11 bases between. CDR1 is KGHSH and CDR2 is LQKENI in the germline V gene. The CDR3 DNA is TGTGCCAGCTCACCACCGGTCGGACGGAACAATGAGCAGTTCTTC. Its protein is CASSPPVGRNNEQFF. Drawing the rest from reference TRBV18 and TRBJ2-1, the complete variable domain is NAGVMQNPRHLVRRRGQEARLRCSPMKGHSHVYWYRQLPEEGLKFMVYLQKENIIDESGMPKERFSAEFPKEGPSILRIQQVVRGDSAAYFCASSPPVGRNNEQFFGPGTRLTVL.

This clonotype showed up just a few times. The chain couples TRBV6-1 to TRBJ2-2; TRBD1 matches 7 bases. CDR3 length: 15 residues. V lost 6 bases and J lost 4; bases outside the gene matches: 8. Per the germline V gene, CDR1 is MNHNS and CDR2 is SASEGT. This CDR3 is CASSKGDSPTGELFF. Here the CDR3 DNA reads TGTGCCAGCAGCAAGGGGGACAGCCCCACCGGGGAGCTGTTTTTT.

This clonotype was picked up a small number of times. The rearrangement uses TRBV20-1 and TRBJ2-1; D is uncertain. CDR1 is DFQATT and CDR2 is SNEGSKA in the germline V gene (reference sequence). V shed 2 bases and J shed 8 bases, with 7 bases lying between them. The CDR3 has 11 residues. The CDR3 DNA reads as TGCAGTGCTAGACAGGTGGATGAGCAGTTCTTC. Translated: CSARQVDEQFF.

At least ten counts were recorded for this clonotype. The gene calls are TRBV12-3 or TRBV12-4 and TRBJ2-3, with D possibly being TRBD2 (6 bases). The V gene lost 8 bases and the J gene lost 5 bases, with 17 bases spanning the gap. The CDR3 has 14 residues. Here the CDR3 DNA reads TGTGCCAGCGGGCGGGACTCTCGCGGAGATACGCAGTATTTT. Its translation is CASGRDSRGDTQYF.

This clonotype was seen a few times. The DNA for the CDR3 is TGTGCCAGCAGGGGCAGTTCCCCTGGGAGCTCCTACAATGAGCAGTTCTTC. It yields the protein CASRGSSPGSSYNEQFF. The V and J genes are TRBV11-3 and TRBJ2-1; D perhaps matches TRBD2 (5 bases). The V end lost 6 bases, the J end lost 0 bases, and 18 bases lay between the germline ends. The CDR3 is 17 residues long. From germline, CDR1 is SGHNT and CDR2 YENEEA. Supplemented by reference TRBV11-3 and TRBJ2-1, the full variable domain reads EAGVVQSPRYKIIEKKQPVAFWCNPISGHNTLYWYLQNLGQGPELLIRYENEEAVDDSQLPKDRFSAERLKGVDSTLKIQPAELGDSAVYLCASRGSSPGSSYNEQFFGPGTRLTVL.

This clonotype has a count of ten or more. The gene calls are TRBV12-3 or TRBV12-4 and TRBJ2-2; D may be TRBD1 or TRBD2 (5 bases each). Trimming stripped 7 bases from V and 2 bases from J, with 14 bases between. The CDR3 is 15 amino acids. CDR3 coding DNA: TGTGCCAGCACCCTGGGACCAACCAACACCGGGGAGCTGTTTTTT. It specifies CASTLGPTNTGELFF.

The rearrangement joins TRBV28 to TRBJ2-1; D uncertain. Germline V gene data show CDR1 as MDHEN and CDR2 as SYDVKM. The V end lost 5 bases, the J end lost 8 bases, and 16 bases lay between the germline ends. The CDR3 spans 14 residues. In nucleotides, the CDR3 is TGTGCCAGCAGTACCCCCCCACCCGGCCATGAGCAGTTCTTC. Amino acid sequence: CASSTPPPGHEQFF.

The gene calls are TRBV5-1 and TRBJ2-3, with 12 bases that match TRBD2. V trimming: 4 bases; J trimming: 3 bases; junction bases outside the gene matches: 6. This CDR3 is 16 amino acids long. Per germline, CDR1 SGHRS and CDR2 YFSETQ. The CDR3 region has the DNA TGCGCCAGCAGCCTCCGACTAGCGGGGGTTACAGATACGCAGTATTTT. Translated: CASSLRLAGVTDTQYF. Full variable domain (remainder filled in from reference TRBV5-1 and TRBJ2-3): KAGVTQTPRYLIKTRGQQVTLSCSPISGHRSVSWYQQTPGQGLQFLFEYFSETQRNKGNFPGRFSGRQFSNSRSEMNVSTLELGDSALYLCASSLRLAGVTDTQYFGPGTRLTVL.

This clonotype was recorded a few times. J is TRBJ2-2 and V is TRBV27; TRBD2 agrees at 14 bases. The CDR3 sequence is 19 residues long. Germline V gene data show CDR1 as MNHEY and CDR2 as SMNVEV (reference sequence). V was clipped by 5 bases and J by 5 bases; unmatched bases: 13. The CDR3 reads CASSAIGTSGGRGTGELFF. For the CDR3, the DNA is TGTGCCAGCAGTGCCATTGGGACTAGCGGGGGAAGGGGGACCGGGGAGCTGTTTTTT.

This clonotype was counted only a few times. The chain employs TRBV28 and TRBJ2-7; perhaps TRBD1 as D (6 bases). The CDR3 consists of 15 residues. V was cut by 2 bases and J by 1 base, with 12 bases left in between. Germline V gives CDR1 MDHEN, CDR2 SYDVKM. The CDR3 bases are TGTGCCAGCAGTTTACCCTTCGGACAGTCCTACGAGCAGTACTTC. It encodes CASSLPFGQSYEQYF.

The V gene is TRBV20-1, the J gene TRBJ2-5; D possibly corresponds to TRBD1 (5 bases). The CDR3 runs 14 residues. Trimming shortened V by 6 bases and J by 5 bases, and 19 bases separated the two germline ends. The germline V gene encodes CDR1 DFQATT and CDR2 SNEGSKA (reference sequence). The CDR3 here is CSADSQGDRETQYF. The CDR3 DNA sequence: TGCAGTGCCGACAGCCAGGGCGATAGGGAGACCCAGTACTTC.

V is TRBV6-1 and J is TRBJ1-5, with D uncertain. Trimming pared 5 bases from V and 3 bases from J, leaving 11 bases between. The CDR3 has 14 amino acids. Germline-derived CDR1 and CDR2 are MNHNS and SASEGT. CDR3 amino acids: CASSKTGNNQPQHF. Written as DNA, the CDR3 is TGTGCCAGCAGTAAGACGGGGAACAATCAGCCCCAGCATTTT.

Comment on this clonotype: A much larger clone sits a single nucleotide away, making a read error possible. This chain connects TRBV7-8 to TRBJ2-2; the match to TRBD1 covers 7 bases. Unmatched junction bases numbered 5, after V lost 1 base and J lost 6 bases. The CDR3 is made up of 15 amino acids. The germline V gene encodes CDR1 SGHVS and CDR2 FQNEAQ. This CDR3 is CASSLVWTGAGELFF. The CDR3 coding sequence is TGTGCCAGCAGCTTAGTGTGGACAGGCGCCGGGGAGCTGTTTTTT.

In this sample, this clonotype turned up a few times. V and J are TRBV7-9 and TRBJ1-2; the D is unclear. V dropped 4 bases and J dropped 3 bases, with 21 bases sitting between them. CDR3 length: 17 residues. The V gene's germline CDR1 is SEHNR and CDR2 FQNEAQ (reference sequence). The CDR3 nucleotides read TGTGCCAGCAGCTCCCGTTTTAGTGTGGCAGGCGACTATGGCTACACCTTC. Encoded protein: CASSSRFSVAGDYGYTF.

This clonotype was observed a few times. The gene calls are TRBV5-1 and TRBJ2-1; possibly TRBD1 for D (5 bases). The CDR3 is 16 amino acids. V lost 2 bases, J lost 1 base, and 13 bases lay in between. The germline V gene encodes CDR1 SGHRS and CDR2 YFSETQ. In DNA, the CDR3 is TGCGCCAGCAGCTTAACAGGACCCCTTTCCTACAATGAGCAGTTCTTC. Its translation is CASSLTGPLSYNEQFF. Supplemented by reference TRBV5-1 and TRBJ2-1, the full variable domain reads KAGVTQTPRYLIKTRGQQVTLSCSPISGHRSVSWYQQTPGQGLQFLFEYFSETQRNKGNFPGRFSGRQFSNSRSEMNVSTLELGDSALYLCASSLTGPLSYNEQFFGPGTRLTVL.

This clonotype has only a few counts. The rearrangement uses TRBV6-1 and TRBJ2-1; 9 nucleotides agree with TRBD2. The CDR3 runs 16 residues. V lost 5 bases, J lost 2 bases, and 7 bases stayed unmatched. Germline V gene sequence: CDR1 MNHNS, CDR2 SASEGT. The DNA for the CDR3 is TGTGCCAGCAGTACAGCGGCGGGGGGGCCCTACAATGAGCAGTTCTTC. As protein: CASSTAAGGPYNEQFF.

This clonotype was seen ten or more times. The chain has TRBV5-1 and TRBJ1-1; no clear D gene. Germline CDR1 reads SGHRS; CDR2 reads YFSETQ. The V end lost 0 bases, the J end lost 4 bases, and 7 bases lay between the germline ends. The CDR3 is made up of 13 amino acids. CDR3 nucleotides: TGCGCCAGCAGCTTGGCAAGCCCCACTGAAGCTTTCTTT. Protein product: CASSLASPTEAFF.

Here the CDR3 reads CSVRTTPSYEQYF. Here the CDR3 DNA reads TGCAGCGTCCGGACTACCCCCTCCTACGAGCAGTACTTC. The chain links TRBV29-1 to TRBJ2-7; D may be TRBD2 (6 bases). This CDR3 has 13 residues. CDR1 and CDR2 from the germline V gene are SQVTM and ANQGSEA. V lost 6 bases to trimming and J lost 0 bases, with 12 bases between them.

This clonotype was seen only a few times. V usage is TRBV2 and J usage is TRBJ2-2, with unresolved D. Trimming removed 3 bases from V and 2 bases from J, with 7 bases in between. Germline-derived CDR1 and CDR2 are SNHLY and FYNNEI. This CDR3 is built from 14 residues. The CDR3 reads CASSDPDNTGELFF. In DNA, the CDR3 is TGTGCCAGCAGTGACCCCGATAACACCGGGGAGCTGTTTTTT.

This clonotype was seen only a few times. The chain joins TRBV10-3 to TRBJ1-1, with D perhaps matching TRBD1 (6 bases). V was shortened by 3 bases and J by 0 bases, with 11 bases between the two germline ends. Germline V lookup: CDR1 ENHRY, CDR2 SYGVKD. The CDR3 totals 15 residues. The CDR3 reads CAISDSGQMNTEAFF. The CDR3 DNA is TGTGCCATCAGTGACTCGGGACAAATGAACACTGAAGCTTTCTTT.

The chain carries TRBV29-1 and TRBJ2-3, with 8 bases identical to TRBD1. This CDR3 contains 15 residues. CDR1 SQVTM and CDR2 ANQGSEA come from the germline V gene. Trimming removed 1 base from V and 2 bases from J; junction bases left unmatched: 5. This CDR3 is CSVEVTGGHTDTQYF. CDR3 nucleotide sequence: TGCAGCGTTGAAGTTACAGGGGGTCACACAGATACGCAGTATTTT.

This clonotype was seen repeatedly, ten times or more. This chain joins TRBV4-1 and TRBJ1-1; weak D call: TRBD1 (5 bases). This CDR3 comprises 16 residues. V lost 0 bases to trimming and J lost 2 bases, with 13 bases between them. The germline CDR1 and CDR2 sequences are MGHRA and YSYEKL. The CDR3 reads CASSQEIGEGNTEAFF. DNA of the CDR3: TGCGCCAGCAGCCAAGAAATAGGGGAGGGTAACACTGAAGCTTTCTTT.

The CDR3 reads CASWAAVPSTDTQYF. The CDR3 DNA sequence: TGTGCCAGCTGGGCGGCGGTCCCTAGCACAGATACGCAGTATTTT. The rearrangement joins TRBV2 to TRBJ2-3, with D hard to call. This CDR3 has 15 residues. The V gene's germline CDR1 is SNHLY and CDR2 FYNNEI. The V end lost 8 bases, the J end lost 0 bases, and 15 bases lay between the germline ends.

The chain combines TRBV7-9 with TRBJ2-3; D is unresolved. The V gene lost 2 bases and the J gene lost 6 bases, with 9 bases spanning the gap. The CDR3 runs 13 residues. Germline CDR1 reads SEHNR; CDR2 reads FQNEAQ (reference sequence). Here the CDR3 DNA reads TGTGCCAGCAGCTTACCACCGCTGGATACGCAGTATTTT. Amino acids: CASSLPPLDTQYF.

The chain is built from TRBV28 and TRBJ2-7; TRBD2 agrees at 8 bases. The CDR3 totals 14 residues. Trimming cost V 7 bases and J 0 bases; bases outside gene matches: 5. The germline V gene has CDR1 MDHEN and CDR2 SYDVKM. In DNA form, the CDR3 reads TGTGCCAGCATTAAGAGCGGGAGCTCCTACGAGCAGTACTTC. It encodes CASIKSGSSYEQYF. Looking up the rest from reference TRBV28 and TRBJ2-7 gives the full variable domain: DVKVTQSSRYLVKRTGEKVFLECVQDMDHENMFWYRQDPGLGLRLIYFSYDVKMKEKGDIPEGYSVSREKKERFSLILESASTNQTSMYLCASIKSGSSYEQYFGPGTRLTVT.

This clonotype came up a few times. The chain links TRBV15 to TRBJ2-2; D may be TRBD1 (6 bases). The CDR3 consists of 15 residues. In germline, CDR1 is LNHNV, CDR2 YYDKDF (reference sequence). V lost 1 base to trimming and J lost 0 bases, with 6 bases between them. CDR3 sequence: CATSRGTANTGELFF. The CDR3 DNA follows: TGTGCCACCAGCAGAGGGACAGCGAACACCGGGGAGCTGTTTTTT. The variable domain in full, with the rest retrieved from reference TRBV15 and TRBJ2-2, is DAMVIQNPRYQVTQFGKPVTLSCSQTLNHNVMYWYQQKSSQAPKLLFHYYDKDFNNEADTPDNFQSRRPNTSFCFLDIRSPGLGDTAMYLCATSRGTANTGELFFGEGSRLTVL.